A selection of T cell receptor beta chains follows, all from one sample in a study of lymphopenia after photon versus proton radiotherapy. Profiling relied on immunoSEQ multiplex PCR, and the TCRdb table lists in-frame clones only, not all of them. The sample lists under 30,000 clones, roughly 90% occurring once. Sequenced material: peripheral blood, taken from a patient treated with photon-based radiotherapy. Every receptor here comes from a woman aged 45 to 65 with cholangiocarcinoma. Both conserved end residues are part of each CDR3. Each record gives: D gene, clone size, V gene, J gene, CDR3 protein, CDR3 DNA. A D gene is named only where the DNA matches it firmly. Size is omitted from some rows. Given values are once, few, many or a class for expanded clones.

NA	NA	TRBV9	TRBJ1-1	CASSVAPGHTEAFF	TGTGCCAGCAGCGTAGCACCCGGGCACACTGAAGCTTTCTTT
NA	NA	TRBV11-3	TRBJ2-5	CASSRGLTPLGETQYF	TGTGCCAGCAGCCGAGGACTAACCCCACTTGGAGAGACCCAGTACTTC
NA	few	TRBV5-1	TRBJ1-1	CASSLGAGTEAFF	TGCGCCAGCAGCTTGGGGGCAGGGACTGAAGCTTTCTTT
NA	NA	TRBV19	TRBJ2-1	CASSMYSGTGSNEQFF	TGTGCCAGTAGTATGTATAGCGGGACAGGGTCCAATGAGCAGTTCTTC
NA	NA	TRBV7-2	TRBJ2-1	CASSFRRSSSYNEQFF	TGTGCCAGCAGCTTCCGAAGATCGAGCTCCTACAATGAGCAGTTCTTC
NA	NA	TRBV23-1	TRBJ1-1	CASTTVSRQAGTRTEAFF	TGCGCCAGCACTACCGTAAGCCGACAGGCCGGAACGCGCACTGAAGCTTTCTTT
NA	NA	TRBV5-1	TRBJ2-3	CASSLADRKGTDTQYF	TGCGCCAGCAGCTTGGCGGATAGGAAGGGCACAGATACGCAGTATTTT
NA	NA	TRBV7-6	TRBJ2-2	CASSLAQGPNTGELFF	TGTGCCAGCAGCTTAGCGCAGGGGCCGAACACCGGGGAGCTGTTTTTT
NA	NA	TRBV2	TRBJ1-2	CASSGAGAYYGYTF	TGTGCCAGCAGTGGGGCAGGGGCATACTATGGCTACACCTTC
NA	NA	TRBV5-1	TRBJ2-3	CASSPREVGTDTQYF	TGCGCCAGCAGCCCGAGGGAGGTCGGGACAGATACGCAGTATTTT
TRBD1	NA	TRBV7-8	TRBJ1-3	CASSTRQGSGNTIYF	TGTGCCAGCAGCACTCGACAGGGCTCTGGAAACACCATATATTTT
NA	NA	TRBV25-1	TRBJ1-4	CASSETVYEKLFF	TGTGCCAGCAGTGAAACGGTATATGAAAAACTGTTTTTT
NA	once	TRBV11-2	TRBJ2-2	CASSYPRNTGELFF	TGTGCCAGCAGCTACCCTCGGAACACCGGGGAGCTGTTTTTT